Listed here are 30 T cell receptor beta chains from one sample, sequenced in a study of naive and memory T cell subsets. The beta constant-region primer was an equimolar mix of two oligonucleotides covering TRBC1 and TRBC2. The ligated cDNA underwent four PCR rounds using SP2 and nested alpha and beta constant-region primers. TCRdb reprocessed the UMI-ligation and nested PCR reads via MiXCR and lists one record per CDR3 protein. The repertoire holds just over 80,000 distinct CDR3 sequences, roughly 9.3% seen once, with over 0.95% in the top ten. Sample: naive CD8+ T cells from blood. The receptors here all came from a human donor in good health.

The chain employs TRBV4-2 and TRBJ1-3; the D is unclear. With 4 bases removed from V and 7 bases from J, the gap between germline ends came to 8 bases. Germline CDR1 reads LGHNA; CDR2 reads YNFKEQ. There are 12 residues in the CDR3. The CDR3 sequence is CASSPEDNTIYF. The CDR3 region has the DNA TGTGCCAGCAGCCCCGAGGATAACACCATATATTTT.

About this clonotype itself: This may arise from a read error, as a much more abundant clone is one base away. The chain combines TRBV9 with TRBJ2-3; weak D call: TRBD2 (6 bases). CDR3 size: 16 residues. CDR1 is SGDLS and CDR2 is YYNGEE in the germline V gene. CDR3 nucleotides: TGTGCCAGCAGCCCGGTACTAGCAACACTCCCAGATACGCAGAATTTT. It is translated as CASSPVLATLPDTQNF.

This sequence joins TRBV28 and TRBJ2-5, with D possibly matching TRBD1 (5 bases). Trimming removed 2 bases at V and 1 base at J, with 11 bases between. The CDR3 totals 15 residues. CDR1 MDHEN and CDR2 SYDVKM come from the germline V gene. DNA for the CDR3: TGTGCCAGCAGTTTAGTAACGACAGCCCAAGAGACCCAGTACTTC. This gives the protein CASSLVTTAQETQYF.

This clonotype was detected only a few times. This sequence joins TRBV7-9 and TRBJ2-7; D is possibly TRBD2 (6 bases). The germline V gene encodes CDR1 SEHNR and CDR2 FQNEAQ (reference sequence). Trimming removed 8 bases from V and 1 base from J, with 12 bases in between. There are 13 residues in the CDR3. CDR3: CASEGTQSYEQYF. The CDR3 bases are TGTGCCAGCGAAGGGACTCAATCCTACGAGCAGTACTTC.

This clonotype was seen ten or more times. This chain connects TRBV29-1 to TRBJ1-3; 8 nucleotides line up with TRBD1. This CDR3 contains 15 residues. With 0 bases clipped from V and 6 bases from J, the junction kept 7 bases outside the gene matches. Germline V lookup: CDR1 SQVTM, CDR2 ANQGSEA. CDR3 in DNA: TGCAGCGTTGAAGAGGACAGGGATCTGGCAAACACCATATATTTT. It translates to CSVEEDRDLANTIYF.

This clonotype has only a few counts. The V call is TRBV29-1, the J call TRBJ1-2; D call uncertain. The germline V gene has CDR1 SQVTM and CDR2 ANQGSEA. The CDR3 extends over 12 amino acids. V dropped 2 bases and J dropped 8 bases, with 12 bases sitting between them. Written as DNA, the CDR3 is TGCAGCGTTGAACGGCAGCCCCAAGGCTACACCTTC. Translating it yields CSVERQPQGYTF.

Here the CDR3 reads CASSLGLPYEQYF. CDR3 coding DNA: TGTGCCAGCAGTTTAGGTCTACCCTACGAGCAGTACTTC. J is TRBJ2-7 and V is TRBV12-3 or TRBV12-4; D unresolved. The CDR3 runs 13 residues. Trimming removed 1 base from V and 2 bases from J, with 6 bases in between.

This clonotype was seen at least ten times. J is TRBJ2-2 and V is TRBV4-1; 8 bases match TRBD2. From germline, CDR1 is MGHRA and CDR2 YSYEKL. The CDR3 runs to 15 residues. The junction had 2 bases not matched to a gene; V was cut back by 5 bases and J by 0 bases. The DNA of the CDR3 is TGCGCCAGCAGCAGTAGCGGGACGAACACCGGGGAGCTGTTTTTT. Residues: CASSSSGTNTGELFF.

This clonotype was counted only a few times. This chain uses TRBV6-1 with TRBJ2-1, with TRBD2 matching over 10 bases. CDR1 is MNHNS and CDR2 is SASEGT in the germline V gene. After removal of 6 bases from V and 4 bases from J, the junction contained 6 bases not matched to a gene. This CDR3 is 15 amino acids long. CDR3 in amino acids: CASSDGLAVYNEQFF. The CDR3 coding sequence is TGTGCCAGCAGCGACGGACTAGCGGTTTACAATGAGCAGTTCTTC.

In this sample, this clonotype turned up many times. This chain uses TRBV5-1 with TRBJ2-7; TRBD2 might be the D (5 bases). The germline V and J ends were trimmed by 4 bases and 3 bases, with 11 bases remaining between them. CDR3 length: 13 amino acids. CDR1 is SGHRS, CDR2 YFSETQ, per germline. The CDR3 bases are TGCGCCAGCAGCCTGCTACGGGACTACGAGCAGTACTTC. The encoded protein is CASSLLRDYEQYF.

This clonotype was seen many times. The CDR3 DNA is TGCAGCGTTGGTCAGGGTACGACTGAAGCTTTCTTT. Protein: CSVGQGTTEAFF. J is TRBJ1-1 and V is TRBV29-1; a weak D match, TRBD1 (5 bases). Between the trimmed V and J ends, which lost 4 bases and 5 bases, there was a span of 11 bases. The CDR3 runs to 12 residues. CDR1 is SQVTM, CDR2 ANQGSEA, per germline.

This clonotype has only a few counts. J is TRBJ2-3 and V is TRBV7-6; 10 nucleotides match TRBD2. CDR3 size: 20 residues. The V segment lost 1 base and the J segment 5 bases; nucleotides outside the gene matches: 18. Germline V CDR1 and CDR2: SGHVS, FNYEAQ. The CDR3 nucleotides read TGTGCCAGCAGCTTAGTGCTCGGGACTAGGCTAGCGGGAGTTGGAGATACGCAGTATTTT. Protein: CASSLVLGTRLAGVGDTQYF.

This clonotype was picked up many times. The chain links TRBV7-6 to TRBJ2-1; 14 positions agree with TRBD2. The V and J ends lost 1 base and 9 bases, in that order; junction bases with no gene match: 8. The germline gives CDR1 SGHVS, CDR2 FNYEAQ. The CDR3 consists of 17 residues. CDR3 nucleotides: TGTGCCAGCAGCTTAGTGATCGGGACTAGCGGGAGAGCTGAGCAGTTCTTC. Translation: CASSLVIGTSGRAEQFF.

The table lists this clonotype with a few counts. This chain links TRBV4-1 with TRBJ1-2, with 11 bases identical to TRBD1. Per germline, CDR1 MGHRA and CDR2 YSYEKL. After removal of 0 bases from V and 3 bases from J, the junction contained 9 bases not matched to a gene. The CDR3 is 18 amino acids. The CDR3: CASSQDGTGGPFDYGYTF. CDR3 nucleotide sequence: TGCGCCAGCAGCCAAGACGGGACAGGGGGACCCTTCGACTATGGCTACACCTTC.

V usage is TRBV6-5 and J usage is TRBJ2-1, with 8 positions matching TRBD1. The CDR3 is 14 residues long. V trimming: 1 base; J trimming: 7 bases; junction bases outside the gene matches: 3. From germline, CDR1 is MNHEY and CDR2 SVGAGI. The CDR3 here is CASSYYQGANEQFF. CDR3 bases: TGTGCCAGCAGTTACTACCAGGGGGCAAATGAGCAGTTCTTC.

The V and J genes are TRBV10-2 and TRBJ1-2; 8 bases map to TRBD1. The CDR3 has 14 amino acids. Trimming cost V 6 bases and J 3 bases; bases outside gene matches: 6. Germline V gives CDR1 WSHSY, CDR2 SAAADI. CDR3 loop: CASRDRAIDYGYTF. CDR3 nucleotides: TGCGCCAGCAGGGACAGGGCGATTGACTATGGCTACACCTTC.

This clonotype has ten or more counts. The chain uses TRBV29-1 and TRBJ1-2; D not resolved. Between the trimmed V and J ends, which lost 8 bases and 5 bases, there was a span of 12 bases. CDR3 length: 11 amino acids. CDR1 is SQVTM, CDR2 ANQGSEA, per germline. The CDR3 reads CSSRPEYGYTF. As DNA, the CDR3 is TGCAGCTCACGACCGGAGTATGGCTACACCTTC. The full variable domain, in which reference TRBV29-1 and TRBJ1-2 provide the parts outside the CDR3, is SAVISQKPSRDICQRGTSLTIQCQVDSQVTMMFWYRQQPGQSLTLIATANQGSEATYESGFVIDKFPISRPNLTFSTLTVSNMSPEDSSIYLCSSRPEYGYTFGSGTRLTVV.

The chain recombines TRBV29-1 with TRBJ2-1, with 9 positions matching TRBD1. Germline CDR1 SQVTM, CDR2 ANQGSEA. Unmatched junction bases numbered 4, after V lost 1 base and J lost 15 bases. This CDR3 contains 11 residues. The CDR3 DNA is TGCAGCGTTGAAGTGGGACAGGGACCGTTCTTC. Translation gives CSVEVGQGPFF.

This clonotype was seen at least ten times. The CDR3 reads CASSQGDTYEQYF. CDR3 coding DNA: TGCGCCAGCAGCCAAGGCGACACCTACGAGCAGTACTTC. The V and J genes are TRBV4-1 and TRBJ2-7; D call uncertain. The CDR3 runs 13 residues. Trimming removed 1 base at V and 2 bases at J, with 6 bases between. CDR1 MGHRA and CDR2 YSYEKL come from the germline V gene.

This clonotype has ten or more counts. The genes are TRBV12-3 or TRBV12-4 and TRBJ2-1; the D is unclear. The CDR3 totals 12 residues. The V gene lost 6 bases and the J gene lost 6 bases, with 9 bases spanning the gap. CDR3 coding DNA: TGTGCCAGCAGCACGAGGTCCAATGAGCAGTTCTTC. Residues: CASSTRSNEQFF.

Details on this clonotype: A much larger clone lies a single base off, so this may be a read error. The chain links TRBV20-1 to TRBJ2-3; 7 bases line up with TRBD2. The CDR3 loop spans 13 amino acids. Germline values: CDR1 DFQATT, CDR2 SNEGSKA (reference sequence). The DNA for the CDR3 is TGCAGTGCTAGGTCGACTAGCACATATACGCAGTATTTT. Amino acid sequence: CSARSTSTYTQYF.

This clonotype was seen ten or more times. The J gene is TRBJ1-5, the V gene TRBV29-1; 7 nucleotides agree with TRBD1. Germline CDR1 and CDR2: SQVTM and ANQGSEA. This CDR3 is 15 amino acids long. The V segment lost 5 bases and the J segment 1 base; nucleotides outside the gene matches: 8. In nucleotides, the CDR3 is TGCAGCGTTTTCCAGGGGGACGGAAGCAATCAGCCCCAGCATTTT. Protein product: CSVFQGDGSNQPQHF.

The rearrangement joins TRBV29-1 to TRBJ1-2; possible D gene TRBD1, 5 bases. The V end was cut by 4 bases, the J end by 2 bases, with 8 bases between. Germline-derived CDR1 and CDR2 are SQVTM and ANQGSEA. This CDR3 has 12 residues. The CDR3 loop reads CSVGEGNYGYTF. CDR3 nucleotide sequence: TGCAGCGTTGGAGAGGGGAACTATGGCTACACCTTC.

The J gene is TRBJ2-3, the V gene TRBV7-8, with D possibly being TRBD1 or TRBD2 (5 bases each). Germline V gene sequence: CDR1 SGHVS, CDR2 FQNEAQ. This CDR3 comprises 13 residues. Trimming pared 4 bases from V and 4 bases from J, leaving 9 bases between. This chain's CDR3 is CASSSGTPDTQYF. Written as DNA, the CDR3 is TGTGCCAGCAGCTCCGGGACCCCAGATACGCAGTATTTT.

This clonotype was seen at least ten times. DNA for the CDR3: TGTGCCAGCACCCCCGGGAGGGACTCCTACGAGCAGTACTTC. Protein: CASTPGRDSYEQYF. The chain recombines TRBV28 with TRBJ2-7; 8 bases are a match to TRBD2. V trimming: 7 bases; J trimming: 0 bases; junction bases outside the gene matches: 5. The CDR3 sequence is 14 residues long. The germline CDR1 and CDR2 sequences are MDHEN and SYDVKM.

This clonotype was picked up many times. The CDR3 region is CASSLTSSGPYNEQFF. CDR3 bases: TGTGCCAGCAGCTTAACGTCTAGCGGGCCTTACAATGAGCAGTTCTTC. V is TRBV7-6 and J is TRBJ2-1, with 8 bases aligning to TRBD2. The junction had 7 bases not matched to a gene; V was cut back by 2 bases and J by 4 bases. The CDR3 covers 16 residues. Germline CDR1 and CDR2: SGHVS and FNYEAQ.

This clonotype was counted ten times or more. The chain combines TRBV4-2 with TRBJ2-1, with 9 nucleotides matching TRBD2. Trimming took 0 bases from V and 7 from J; bases not matched to a gene: 13. The germline V gene encodes CDR1 LGHNA and CDR2 YNFKEQ. The CDR3 contains 18 residues. CDR3 sequence reads: CASSQEGIAGDVRNEQFF. The CDR3 bases are TGTGCCAGCAGCCAAGAGGGGATAGCGGGAGATGTGAGAAATGAGCAGTTCTTC.

The chain recombines TRBV20-1 with TRBJ2-1; possibly TRBD2 for D (6 bases). Trimming left V 3 bases short and J 4 bases short, with 10 bases between. Germline V gene data show CDR1 as DFQATT and CDR2 as SNEGSKA (reference sequence). The CDR3 length is 13 residues. CDR3 bases: TGCAGTGCTAGCGGGGGTTGGTACAATGAGCAGTTCTTC. Protein: CSASGGWYNEQFF.

This clonotype has ten or more counts. The chain uses TRBV20-1 and TRBJ2-3; TRBD1 aligns across 8 bases. The CDR3 is 14 residues long. Trimming cost V 6 bases and J 7 bases; bases outside gene matches: 12. Germline V gene sequence: CDR1 DFQATT, CDR2 SNEGSKA (reference sequence). The CDR3, as DNA: TGCAGTGCGTTCCTGGACAGGGTATCATATACGCAGTATTTT. Translating it yields CSAFLDRVSYTQYF.

Remarks on this clonotype: This could be a read error, since a much larger clone is one nucleotide away. V usage is TRBV9 and J usage is TRBJ2-7; 7 bases are a match to TRBD2. This CDR3 has 16 residues. The germline V gene has CDR1 SGDLS and CDR2 YYNGEE. J was trimmed by 2 bases and V by 4 bases; bases with no gene match: 12. This chain's CDR3 is CASSSRLWGTTYEQYF. CDR3 nucleotides: TGTGCCAGCAGCTCCCGACTTTGGGGGACTACCTACGAGCAGTACTTC.